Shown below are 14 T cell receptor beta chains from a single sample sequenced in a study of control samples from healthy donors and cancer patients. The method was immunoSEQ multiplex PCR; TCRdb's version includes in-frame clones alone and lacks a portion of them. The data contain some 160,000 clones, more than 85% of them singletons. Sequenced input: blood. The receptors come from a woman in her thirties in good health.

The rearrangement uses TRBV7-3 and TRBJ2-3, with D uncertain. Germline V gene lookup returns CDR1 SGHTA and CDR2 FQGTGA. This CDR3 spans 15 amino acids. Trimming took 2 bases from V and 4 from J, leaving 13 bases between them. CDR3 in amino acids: CASSLLGLMADTQYF. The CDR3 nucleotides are TGTGCCAGCAGCTTATTGGGCCTTATGGCAGATACGCAGTATTTT.

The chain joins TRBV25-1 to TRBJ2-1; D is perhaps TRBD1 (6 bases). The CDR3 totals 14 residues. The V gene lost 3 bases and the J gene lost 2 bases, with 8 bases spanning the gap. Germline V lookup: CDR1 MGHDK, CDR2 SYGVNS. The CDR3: CASSEAGAYNEQFF. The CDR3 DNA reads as TGTGCCAGCAGTGAGGCAGGGGCCTACAATGAGCAGTTCTTC.

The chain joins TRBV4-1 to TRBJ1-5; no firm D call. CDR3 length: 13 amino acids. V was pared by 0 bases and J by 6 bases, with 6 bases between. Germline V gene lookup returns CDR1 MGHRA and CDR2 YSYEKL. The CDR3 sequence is CASSQEGTQPQHF. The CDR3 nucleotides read TGCGCCAGCAGCCAAGAGGGTACTCAGCCCCAGCATTTT.

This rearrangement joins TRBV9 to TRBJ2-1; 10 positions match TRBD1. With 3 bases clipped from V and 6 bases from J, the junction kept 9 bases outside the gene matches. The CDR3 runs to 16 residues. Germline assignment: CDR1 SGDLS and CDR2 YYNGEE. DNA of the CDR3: TGTGCCAGCAGCGCCACTGGGACAGGGGATCGCAATGAGCAGTTCTTC. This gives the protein CASSATGTGDRNEQFF. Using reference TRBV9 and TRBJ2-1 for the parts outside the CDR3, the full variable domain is DSGVTQTPKHLITATGQRVTLRCSPRSGDLSVYWYQQSLDQGLQFLIQYYNGEERAKGNILERFSAQQFPDLHSELNLSSLELGDSALYFCASSATGTGDRNEQFFGPGTRLTVL.

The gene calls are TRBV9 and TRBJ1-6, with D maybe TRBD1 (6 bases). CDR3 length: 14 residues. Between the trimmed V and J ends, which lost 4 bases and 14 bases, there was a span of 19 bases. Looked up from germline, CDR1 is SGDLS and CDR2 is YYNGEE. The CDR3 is CASSPGGRAATLHF. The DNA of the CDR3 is TGTGCCAGCAGCCCCGGGGGGCGTGCCGCGACCCTCCACTTT.

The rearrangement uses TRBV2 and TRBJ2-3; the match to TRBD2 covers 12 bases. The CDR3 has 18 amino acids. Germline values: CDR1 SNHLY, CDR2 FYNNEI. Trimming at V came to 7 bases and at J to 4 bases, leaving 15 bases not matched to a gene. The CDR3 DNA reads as TGTGCCAGCATGGGACCTAGCGGGAGGGCCCGCAATTCAGATACGCAGTATTTT. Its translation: CASMGPSGRARNSDTQYF.

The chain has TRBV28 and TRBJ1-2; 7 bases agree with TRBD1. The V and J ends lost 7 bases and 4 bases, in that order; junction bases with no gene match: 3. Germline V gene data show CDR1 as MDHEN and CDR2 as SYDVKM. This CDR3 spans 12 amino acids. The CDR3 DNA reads TGTGCCAGCATACAGGGGACCTATGGCTACACCTTC. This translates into CASIQGTYGYTF.

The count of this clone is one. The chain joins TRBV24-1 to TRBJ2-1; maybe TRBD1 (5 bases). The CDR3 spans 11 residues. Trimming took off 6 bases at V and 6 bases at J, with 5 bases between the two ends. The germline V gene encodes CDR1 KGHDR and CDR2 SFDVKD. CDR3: CATSQGNEQFF. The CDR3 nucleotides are TGTGCCACCAGTCAGGGCAATGAGCAGTTCTTC.

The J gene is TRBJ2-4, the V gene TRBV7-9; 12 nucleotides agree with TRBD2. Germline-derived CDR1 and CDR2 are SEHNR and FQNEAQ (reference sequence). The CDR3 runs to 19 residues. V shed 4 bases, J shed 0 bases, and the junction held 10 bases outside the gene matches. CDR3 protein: CASSSPPGLAGLAKNIQYF. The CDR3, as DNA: TGTGCCAGCAGCTCCCCACCCGGACTAGCGGGACTAGCCAAAAACATTCAGTACTTC.

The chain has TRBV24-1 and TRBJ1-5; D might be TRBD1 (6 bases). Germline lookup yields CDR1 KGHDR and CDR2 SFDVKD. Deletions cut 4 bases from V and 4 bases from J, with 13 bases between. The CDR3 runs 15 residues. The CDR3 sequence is CATSDNGTPNQPQHF. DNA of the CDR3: TGTGCCACCAGTGACAACGGGACACCGAATCAGCCCCAGCATTTT.

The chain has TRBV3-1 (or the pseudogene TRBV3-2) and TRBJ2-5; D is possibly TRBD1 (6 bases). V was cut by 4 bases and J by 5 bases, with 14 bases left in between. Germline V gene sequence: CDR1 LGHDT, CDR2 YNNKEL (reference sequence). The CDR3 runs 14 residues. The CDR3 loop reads CASSPRTDSETQYF. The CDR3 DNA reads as TGTGCCAGCAGCCCCCGGACAGATTCGGAGACCCAGTACTTC.

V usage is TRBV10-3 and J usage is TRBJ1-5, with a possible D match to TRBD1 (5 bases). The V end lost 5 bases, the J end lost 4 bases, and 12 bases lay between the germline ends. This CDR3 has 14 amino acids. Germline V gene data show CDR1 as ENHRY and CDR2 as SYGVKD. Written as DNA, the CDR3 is TGTGCCATCAGTACCGGGACGATTAATCAGCCCCAGCATTTT. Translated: CAISTGTINQPQHF.

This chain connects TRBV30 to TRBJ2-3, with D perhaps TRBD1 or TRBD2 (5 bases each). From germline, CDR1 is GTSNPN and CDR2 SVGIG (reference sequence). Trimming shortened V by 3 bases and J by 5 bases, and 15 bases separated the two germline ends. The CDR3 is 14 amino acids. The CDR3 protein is CAWSGTIPRDTQYF. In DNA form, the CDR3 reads TGTGCCTGGAGCGGGACCATCCCACGAGATACGCAGTATTTT.

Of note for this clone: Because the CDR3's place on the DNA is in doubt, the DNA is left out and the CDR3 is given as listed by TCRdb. The chain's CDR3 is CASSFFGPGTEAFF. The chain links TRBV27 to TRBJ1-1. The CDR3 has 14 amino acids, counting both end residues. Per germline, CDR1 MNHEY and CDR2 SMNVEV (reference sequence).